This TCR beta chain was sequenced in a study of glioma-infiltrating T cells after dendritic cell vaccination. Study-wide context: Samples are from glioblastoma patients in Phase I and II dendritic cell vaccine trials. Study results and limitations: Higher pretreatment TIL content predicted longer progression-free time and survival.

About this clone itself: Its antigen is unidentified.

Amplification used 60 V beta primers and 13 J beta primers. TCRdb's copy holds only in-frame clones and misses some; the assay was immunoSEQ multiplex PCR. The sample yields around 83,000 clones, 85% seen once. Time point described: after dendritic cell vaccination, including at tumor progression/relapse. Trimming removed 6 bases from V and 5 bases from J; junction bases left unmatched: 5. From germline, CDR1 is MNHEY and CDR2 SVGAGI. The CDR3 contains 14 residues. The rearrangement links TRBV6-5 to TRBJ1-5; 9 bases agree with TRBD1. This material consisted of blood, taken after dendritic cell vaccination. The sequence derives from a human donor with glioblastoma. The CDR3 sequence: CASRTGGLDQPQHF. CDR3 coding DNA: TGTGCCAGCAGAACAGGGGGCTTGGATCAGCCCCAGCATTTT.